This T cell receptor beta chain was found in a study of cytomegalovirus exposure and HLA in healthy donors. Overall study findings and caveats: Clonal expansion, a later analysis showed, was greater in HLA-associated TCR beta chains than in equally common others. An Asian-associated ancestry cluster reportedly showed fewer N-insertions than the approximately 620-donor mean in a later analysis. The investigators catalogued 164 TCR beta chains as cytomegalovirus-associated.

13 Jbeta primers and 60 Vbeta primers were used for the PCR. TCRdb keeps only in-frame clones here, not all; method: immunoSEQ multiplex PCR. The sample consists of over 80,000 clones, 78% of them appearing once. With regard to this clone: Its antigen is currently unknown.

The length of the CDR3 is 14 residues. V lost 4 bases to trimming and J lost 5 bases; unmatched junction nucleotides: 8. Germline V gene data show CDR1 as SQVTM and CDR2 as ANQGSEA. The specimen was PBMCs. This sequence was found in a woman in her forties in good health and CMV-seronegative. The chain uses TRBV29-1 and TRBJ2-1; 7 bases align to TRBD2. CDR3 DNA: TGCAGCGTTGCTCAGGCTAGCGGCCACAATGAGCAGTTCTTC. Translated: CSVAQASGHNEQFF.